This is a list of T cell receptor beta chains from one sample in a study of T cells after yellow fever vaccination. Each CDR3 protein is one row after TCRdb ran MiXCR on the 5' RACE reads. The sample contains a few hundred thousand distinct CDR3 sequences, roughly 9.4% of which appear only once. The material sequenced was PBMCs, taken on the day of the first yellow fever vaccination. All receptors come from a man aged 18 to 30 who received the YFV17D yellow fever vaccine. Each CDR3 is given with its conserved first and last residue. A D gene is named only where the DNA matches it firmly. Clone size is given for some rows only: seen once, a few or many times, or a class if the clone is expanded.

D	J	size	V	CDR3	DNA
-	TRBJ1-2	-	TRBV5-5	CASSLSARYRGYTF	TGTGCCAGCAGCTTGTCAGCGCGGTATCGTGGCTACACCTTC
-	TRBJ1-1	few	TRBV5-5	CASSLFVGNTEAFF	TGTGCCAGCAGCTTGTTTGTGGGGAACACTGAAGCTTTCTTT
-	TRBJ2-7	few	TRBV20-1	CSARDSRIAYEQYF	TGCAGTGCTAGAGACAGCAGAATTGCCTACGAGCAGTACTTC
-	TRBJ1-3	few	TRBV18	CASSPPEGLGNTIYF	TGTGCCAGCTCACCACCGGAGGGACTTGGAAACACCATATATTTT
-	TRBJ2-3	-	TRBV19	CASSAGATGSDTQYF	TGTGCCAGTAGCGCGGGGGCTACCGGTTCGGATACGCAGTATTTT
-	TRBJ2-2	-	TRBV6-5	CASSRLGGELFF	TGTGCCAGCAGCCGACTAGGCGGGGAGCTGTTTTTT
TRBD1	TRBJ1-4	-	TRBV4-1	CASSQDHPGQGTNEKLFF	TGCGCCAGCAGCCAAGATCATCCGGGACAGGGAACTAATGAAAAACTGTTTTTT
-	TRBJ2-7	-	TRBV4-3	CASSTLSYEQYF	TGCGCCAGCAGCACCCTCTCCTACGAGCAGTACTTC
TRBD2	TRBJ2-1	many	TRBV29-1	CSALAGGSYNEQFF	TGCAGCGCTTTAGCGGGGGGGTCTTACAATGAGCAGTTCTTC
-	TRBJ1-1	few	TRBV4-3	CASSQDVRTTEAFF	TGCGCCAGCAGCCAAGACGTACGTACCACTGAAGCTTTCTTT
TRBD2	TRBJ2-1	-	TRBV7-3	CASSLNPQAGLYNEQFF	TGTGCCAGCAGCTTAAACCCCCAAGCGGGGCTCTACAATGAGCAGTTCTTC
TRBD1	TRBJ2-5	-	TRBV11-2	CASRGQEYQETQYF	TGTGCCAGCAGGGGACAGGAGTACCAAGAGACCCAGTACTTC
-	TRBJ2-6	many	TRBV4-2	CASSPGYTGANVLTF	TGTGCCAGCAGCCCAGGATATACTGGGGCCAACGTCCTGACTTTC
-	TRBJ2-4	-	TRBV18	CASSPPVRGNIQYF	TGTGCCAGCTCACCTCCCGTTCGCGGAAACATTCAGTACTTC
-	TRBJ2-5	many	TRBV7-2	CASSNSEGGSETQYF	TGTGCCAGCAGCAATAGCGAGGGGGGCTCAGAGACCCAGTACTTC
-	TRBJ1-2	few	TRBV12-3/TRBV12-4	CASSPTLDYGYTF	TGTGCCAGCAGCCCCACATTAGACTATGGCTACACCTTC
-	TRBJ2-5	many	TRBV5-1	CASYLLGETQYF	TGCGCCAGCTACCTTTTGGGGGAGACCCAGTACTTC
-	TRBJ1-1	-	TRBV10-3	CAISESRGIQAFF	TGTGCCATCAGTGAGTCGAGGGGGATTCAAGCTTTCTTT
-	TRBJ1-1	few	TRBV19	CASSAPGGVNTEAFF	TGTGCCAGTAGTGCCCCGGGGGGGGTGAACACTGAAGCTTTCTTT
TRBD1	TRBJ1-2	-	TRBV7-3	CASSQRGGGGWEGYTF	TGTGCCAGCAGTCAGCGTGGAGGGGGCGGTTGGGAGGGCTACACCTTC
-	TRBJ2-5	few	TRBV20-1	CSARVNFEETQYF	TGCAGTGCTAGAGTAAACTTCGAGGAGACCCAGTACTTC
TRBD1	TRBJ2-4	few	TRBV4-1	CASSQGLAGGRAKNIQYF	TGCGCCAGCAGCCAAGGTCTTGCAGGGGGCAGAGCCAAAAACATTCAGTACTTC
TRBD1	TRBJ2-7	few	TRBV12-3/TRBV12-4	CASSYRGQQYF	TGTGCCAGCAGCTACAGGGGCCAGCAGTACTTC
-	TRBJ2-6	few	TRBV5-6	CASSLVARAGANVLTF	TGTGCCAGCAGCTTGGTTGCGAGGGCTGGGGCCAACGTCCTGACTTTC
-	TRBJ1-4	few	TRBV5-1	CASSARQNEKLFF	TGCGCCAGCAGCGCCCGACAGAATGAAAAACTGTTTTTT
-	TRBJ2-2	many	TRBV5-1	CASSLEPTSSYTGELFF	TGCGCCAGCAGCTTAGAACCTACGTCATCTTACACCGGGGAGCTGTTTTTT
-	TRBJ2-3	many	TRBV4-1	CASSHDQGPQYF	TGCGCCAGCAGCCACGACCAGGGGCCGCAGTATTTT
-	TRBJ2-7	-	TRBV20-1	CSASSGFEQYF	TGCAGTGCTAGTTCGGGATTCGAGCAGTACTTC
TRBD2	TRBJ2-5	few	TRBV7-2	CASSLGLAGGQKTQYF	TGTGCCAGCAGCTTAGGACTAGCGGGGGGTCAAAAGACCCAGTACTTC
-	TRBJ2-1	-	TRBV4-3	CASSQDRFPHNEQFF	TGCGCCAGCAGCCAAGACAGGTTCCCCCACAATGAGCAGTTCTTC
-	TRBJ2-2	many	TRBV6-4	CASSDGETGELFF	TGTGCCAGCAGTGACGGGGAAACCGGGGAGCTGTTTTTT
-	TRBJ2-7	-	TRBV4-3	CASSQNGWEQYF	TGCGCCAGCAGCCAGAACGGGTGGGAGCAGTACTTC
-	TRBJ1-1	-	TRBV11-2	CASRSLMNTEAFF	TGTGCCAGCAGGAGCCTTATGAACACTGAAGCTTTCTTT
TRBD1	TRBJ1-6	few	TRBV10-3	CAVGDRGPSPLHF	TGTGCCGTCGGGGACAGGGGGCCTTCGCCCCTCCACTTT
TRBD1	TRBJ1-4	-	TRBV12-3/TRBV12-4	CASSRTGWATNEKLFF	TGTGCCAGCAGTAGGACAGGATGGGCGACTAATGAAAAACTGTTTTTT
TRBD1	TRBJ2-7	-	TRBV7-2	CASSSQGSRQGLYEQYF	TGTGCCAGCAGCTCCCAGGGCTCCAGACAGGGGCTCTACGAGCAGTACTTC
TRBD1	TRBJ1-6	few	TRBV5-1	CASSDRGNSPLHF	TGCGCCAGCAGCGACAGGGGTAATTCACCCCTCCACTTT
-	TRBJ1-1	few	TRBV12-3/TRBV12-4	CASIRGQAAQWAEAFF	TGTGCCAGCATTCGCGGCCAGGCAGCCCAGTGGGCTGAAGCTTTCTTT
-	TRBJ1-2	-	TRBV12-3/TRBV12-4	CASSEGGANYGYTF	TGTGCCAGCAGTGAGGGGGGAGCTAACTATGGCTACACCTTC
-	TRBJ1-3	few	TRBV18	CASSPAVRGLAGNTIYF	TGTGCCAGCTCACCTGCCGTTCGGGGCCTCGCTGGAAACACCATATATTTT
-	TRBJ1-3	few	TRBV10-3	CAISDPQGIGNTIYF	TGTGCCATCAGTGACCCCCAGGGTATAGGAAACACCATATATTTT
-	TRBJ2-3	many	TRBV4-1	CASSRQVGQSDTQYF	TGCGCCAGCAGCCGTCAGGTTGGACAGTCAGATACGCAGTATTTT
TRBD1	TRBJ1-5	-	TRBV6-2/TRBV6-3	CASSSGTGVSNQPQHF	TGTGCCAGCAGTTCCGGGACAGGGGTAAGCAATCAGCCCCAGCATTTT
-	TRBJ2-7	few	TRBV7-2	CASSYGPTGWRHF	TGTGCCAGCAGCTATGGGCCCACAGGCTGGCGGCACTTC
TRBD1	TRBJ1-2	-	TRBV20-1	CSAPAGTASYGYTF	TGCAGTGCCCCGGCCGGGACAGCATCCTATGGCTACACCTTC
-	TRBJ2-7	many	TRBV7-2	CASSTLPYEQYF	TGTGCCAGCAGCACCCTTCCCTACGAGCAGTACTTC
TRBD1	TRBJ2-2	few	TRBV2	CATRDREGGELFF	TGTGCCACCCGGGACAGGGAGGGCGGGGAGCTGTTTTTT
-	TRBJ2-1	-	TRBV7-2	CASSAPGRSYNEQFF	TGTGCCAGCAGCGCCCCTGGACGGTCCTACAATGAGCAGTTCTTC
TRBD2	TRBJ2-1	few	TRBV3-1	CASSQGTSGGSVEQFF	TGTGCCAGCAGCCAAGGGACTAGCGGGGGGTCGGTTGAGCAGTTCTTC
-	TRBJ1-5	many	TRBV19	CASSPRQAYNQPQHF	TGTGCCAGTAGTCCTAGACAGGCCTACAATCAGCCCCAGCATTTT
TRBD1	TRBJ1-4	many	TRBV10-3	CAISGYRGRNEKLFF	TGTGCCATCAGTGGATACAGGGGACGTAATGAAAAACTGTTTTTT
-	TRBJ1-1	few	TRBV29-1	CSVESQGDTEAFF	TGCAGCGTTGAGTCCCAGGGTGACACTGAAGCTTTCTTT
-	TRBJ2-7	many	TRBV6-6	CASSYGDEQYF	TGTGCCAGCAGTTACGGGGACGAGCAGTACTTC
-	TRBJ2-3	few	TRBV7-9	CASSSPRGTIDTQYF	TGTGCCAGCAGCTCCCCTCGGGGCACAATCGATACGCAGTATTTT